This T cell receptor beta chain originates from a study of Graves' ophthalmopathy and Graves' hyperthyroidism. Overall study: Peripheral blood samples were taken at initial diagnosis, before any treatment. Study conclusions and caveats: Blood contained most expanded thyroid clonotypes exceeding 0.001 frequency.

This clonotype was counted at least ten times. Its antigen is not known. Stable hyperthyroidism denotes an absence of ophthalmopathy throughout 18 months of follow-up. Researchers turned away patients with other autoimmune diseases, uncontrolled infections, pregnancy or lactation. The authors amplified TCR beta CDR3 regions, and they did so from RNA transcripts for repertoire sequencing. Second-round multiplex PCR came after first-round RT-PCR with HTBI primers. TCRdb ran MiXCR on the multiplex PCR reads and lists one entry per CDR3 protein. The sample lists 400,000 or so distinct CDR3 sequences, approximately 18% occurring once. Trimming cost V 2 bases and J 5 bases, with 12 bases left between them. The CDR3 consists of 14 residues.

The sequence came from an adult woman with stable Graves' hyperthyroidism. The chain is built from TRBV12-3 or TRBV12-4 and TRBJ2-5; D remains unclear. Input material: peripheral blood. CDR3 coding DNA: TGTGCCAGCAGTTTACGGCTAGGTCGGGAGACCCAGTACTTC. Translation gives CASSLRLGRETQYF.